This T cell receptor (beta chain) was obtained from a study of beta chain features in type 1 diabetes. General observations from the study: Here, the possible influence of HLA type (on TCRB rearrangement) remained unresolved. Across all four CD4+ subsets, people with type 1 diabetes showed modestly shorter TCRB CDR3s.

Note on this clone: The antigen is not known.

The CDR3 consists of 15 residues. Germline V lookup: CDR1 MDHEN, CDR2 SYDVKM. V was clipped by 5 bases and J by 3 bases; unmatched bases: 8. All of the isolated RNA was reverse transcribed, so expressed TCRB transcripts were sequenced. TCRdb's copy holds only in-frame clones and misses some; the assay was immunoSEQ multiplex PCR. The data hold tens of thousands of clones, with 69% observed a single time. The origin of this receptor is a man between 18 and 35 years old with type 1 diabetes. The specimen was Tregs from blood. The chain uses TRBV28 and TRBJ1-1; 8 nucleotides align to TRBD1. CDR3 coding DNA: TGTGCCAGCAGTATTGCAGGGGGCGGGCACACTGAAGCTTTCTTT. This encodes CASSIAGGGHTEAFF.